The 15 T cell receptor beta chains below all came from one sample that was sequenced in a study of blood T cell repertoires in COVID-19 (dated by TCRdb to 2019 to 2021). The library relied on the immunoSEQ multiplex PCR assay. Drawn from immuneACCESS, this table holds only the in-frame rearrangements with V and J called that TCRdb kept. Clones are partly lost; checked studies trace under half to an unresolved V gene and leave the rest unexplained. Present in this sample are roughly 260,000 clones, roughly nine tenths of which were seen just once. 2% to 2.5% of the sample is taken by the ten largest. Sequencing used peripheral blood. The receptors were sampled from a woman between 45 and 65 years old who had recovered from COVID-19.

The CDR3: CASSVSGTGSYGYTF. Here the CDR3 DNA reads TGTGCCAGCAGCGTATCTGGGACAGGGTCCTATGGCTACACCTTC. J is TRBJ1-2 and V is TRBV9; TRBD1 aligns across 9 bases. Trimming cost V 1 base and J 4 bases; bases outside gene matches: 5. This CDR3 region has 15 residues. Germline values: CDR1 SGDLS, CDR2 YYNGEE.

The rearrangement links TRBV7-2 to TRBJ1-1; TRBD1 is a possible D gene (5 bases). This CDR3 is 13 amino acids long. With 7 bases removed from V and 4 bases from J, the gap between germline ends came to 13 bases. CDR1 is SGHTA and CDR2 is FQGNSA in the germline V gene. As DNA, the CDR3 is TGTGCCAGCACCCGGACAACTTTCACTGAAGCTTTCTTT. Amino acid sequence: CASTRTTFTEAFF.

The chain combines TRBV13 with TRBJ1-6; TRBD1 matches 10 bases. The CDR3 has 16 amino acids. Germline V gene data show CDR1 as PRHDT and CDR2 as FYEKMQ (reference sequence). With V trimmed by 5 bases and J by 7 bases, 8 bases remained unmatched. The CDR3 region has the DNA TGTGCCAGCAGCCCCCGGACAGGGGGGATCAATTCACCCCTCCACTTT. Its protein product is CASSPRTGGINSPLHF.

This clone was detected only a few times. The gene calls are TRBV29-1 and TRBJ1-2, with 9 bases identical to TRBD1. Looked up from germline, CDR1 is SQVTM and CDR2 is ANQGSEA. The CDR3 totals 12 residues. V shed 4 bases, J shed 7 bases, and the junction held 4 bases outside the gene matches. In DNA, the CDR3 is TGCAGCGTTGGGGACAGGGATGGTGGCTACACCTTC. Encoded protein: CSVGDRDGGYTF.

This clone was counted once. The chain recombines TRBV5-5 with TRBJ2-1; 9 bases fit TRBD1. The V and J ends lost 3 bases and 4 bases, in that order; junction bases with no gene match: 11. The CDR3 is made up of 17 amino acids. CDR1 SGHKS and CDR2 YYEKEE come from the germline V gene (reference sequence). The CDR3 bases are TGTGCCAGCAGCTCGCGCTTCCGGGACAGGGTATACAATGAGCAGTTCTTC. The encoded protein is CASSSRFRDRVYNEQFF. Together with reference TRBV5-5 and TRBJ2-1, the CDR3 gives the full variable domain: DAGVTQSPTHLIKTRGQQVTLRCSPISGHKSVSWYQQVLGQGPQFIFQYYEKEERGRGNFPDRFSARQFPNYSSELNVNALLLGDSALYLCASSSRFRDRVYNEQFFGPGTRLTVL.

V is TRBV28 and J is TRBJ1-2; 8 bases match TRBD1. Unmatched junction bases numbered 6, after V lost 5 bases and J lost 4 bases. Per germline, CDR1 MDHEN and CDR2 SYDVKM. This CDR3 has 14 amino acids. The CDR3 DNA is TGTGCCAGCAGTCTACTGACAGGGGTCTATGGCTACACCTTC. Translated, it gives CASSLLTGVYGYTF.

The CDR3 loop is CASSPGLRWPQHF. In DNA form, the CDR3 reads TGTGCCAGCAGTCCGGGACTAAGATGGCCCCAGCATTTT. This chain joins TRBV28 and TRBJ1-5; a weak D match, TRBD1 (5 bases). Germline-derived CDR1 and CDR2 are MDHEN and SYDVKM. V was shortened by 5 bases and J by 9 bases, with 14 bases between the two germline ends. The CDR3 runs 13 residues.

V and J are TRBV18 and TRBJ1-3, with D possibly being TRBD1 (5 bases). The CDR3 is 16 residues long. V shed 2 bases and J shed 0 bases, with 11 bases lying between them. In germline, CDR1 is KGHSH, CDR2 LQKENI. The chain's CDR3 is CASSPKGQGSGNTIYF. The DNA for the CDR3 is TGTGCCAGCTCACCAAAAGGGCAGGGCTCTGGAAACACCATATATTTT.

The chain uses TRBV2 and TRBJ1-4; 8 bases agree with TRBD1. The germline CDR1 and CDR2 sequences are SNHLY and FYNNEI. The CDR3 spans 17 residues. Trimming removed 6 bases from V and 4 bases from J; junction bases left unmatched: 13. The CDR3 reads CASRFRTGNSINEKLFF. CDR3 sequence (DNA): TGTGCCAGCAGATTTCGGACAGGGAACTCTATTAATGAAAAACTGTTTTTT.

To note about this clone: The junction and the germline gene differ at one end; a read error may be behind it. The genes are TRBV3-1 (or the pseudogene TRBV3-2) and TRBJ2-7; 10 bases are shared with TRBD1. Germline CDR1 reads LGHDT; CDR2 reads YNNKEL (reference sequence). The CDR3 loop spans 15 amino acids. The CDR3 here is CASSQDYRVGQGVVF. CDR3 DNA: TGTGCCAGCAGCCAAGACTACAGGGTCGGACAGGGGGTAGTTTTC.

This chain joins TRBV6-5 and TRBJ1-6; 8 bases are shared with TRBD1. This CDR3 contains 16 residues. The trim removed 4 bases at V and 7 bases at J, leaving 9 bases unmatched. Germline loops: CDR1 MNHEY, CDR2 SVGAGI. The CDR3 sequence: CASSSLTGTGNSPLHF. For the CDR3, the DNA is TGTGCCAGCAGTTCACTGACCGGGACAGGCAATTCACCCCTCCACTTT.

The chain carries TRBV27 and TRBJ1-6; D might be TRBD1 (5 bases). This CDR3 spans 13 amino acids. V dropped 9 bases and J dropped 7 bases, with 13 bases sitting between them. CDR1 is MNHEY and CDR2 is SMNVEV in the germline V gene (reference sequence). The CDR3 DNA reads as TGTGCCAGTAAGCCAGGGAGGAATTCACCCCTCCACTTT. Translated, it gives CASKPGRNSPLHF.

The CDR3 DNA is TGTGCCAGCAGCCAAGACTCACAGGGGCTCTCACCCCTCCACTTT. It translates to CASSQDSQGLSPLHF. The J gene is TRBJ1-6, the V gene TRBV14, with 7 bases aligning to TRBD1. V gave up 0 bases and J gave up 10 bases; unmatched junction bases: 6. Germline V gene data show CDR1 as SGHDN and CDR2 as FVKESK. The length of the CDR3 is 15 residues. The entire variable domain, with the rest obtained from reference TRBV14 and TRBJ1-6, is as follows: EAGVTQFPSHSVIEKGQTVTLRCDPISGHDNLYWYRRVMGKEIKFLLHFVKESKQDESGMPNNRFLAERTGGTYSTLKVQPAELEDSGVYFCASSQDSQGLSPLHFGNGTRLTVT.

The V call is TRBV13, the J call TRBJ1-2, with a tentative D call TRBD1 (6 bases). The CDR3 loop spans 12 amino acids. Germline V gene lookup returns CDR1 PRHDT and CDR2 FYEKMQ (reference sequence). V dropped 3 bases and J dropped 8 bases, with 10 bases sitting between them. The CDR3 spells CASSFRRGGYTF. Written as DNA, the CDR3 is TGTGCCAGCAGCTTTCGCAGGGGAGGCTACACCTTC.

This chain connects TRBV7-3 to TRBJ1-1, with TRBD1 as a possible D gene (5 bases). The V gene's germline CDR1 is SGHTA and CDR2 FQGTGA. Trimming cost V 2 bases and J 3 bases, with 7 bases left between them. The CDR3 runs 13 residues. The CDR3 region has the DNA TGTGCCAGCAGCTTATGGGGGGACACTGAAGCTTTCTTT. The encoded protein is CASSLWGDTEAFF.